This is a list of T cell receptor beta chains from one sample in a study of immune evolution from preneoplasia to lung adenocarcinoma. The method was immunoSEQ multiplex PCR; TCRdb's version includes in-frame clones alone and lacks a portion of them. In the table there are roughly 21,000 clones, roughly 75% of which are singletons. The sample taken for sequencing was FFPE invasive lung adenocarcinoma tissue. The receptors derive from a person between 60 and 69 years old with lung adenocarcinoma. Each CDR3 is given with its conserved first and last residue. Only part of the rows carry a size: once, few, many, or a class if the clone is expanded.

J,V,size,CDR3
TRBJ2-7,TRBV5-4,-,CASSGVAGAYEQYF
TRBJ1-3,TRBV7-2,-,CASSLVTGNTIYF
TRBJ1-4,TRBV5-3,-,CARSPDLRDRDPRNEKLFF
TRBJ1-1,TRBV2,-,CASSGDTSMNTEAFF
TRBJ2-4,TRBV27,few,CASSPTLIQYF
TRBJ2-2,TRBV6-6,-,CASSSGSNTGELFF
TRBJ1-4,TRBV4-1,once,CASSQVSGQGSEKLFF
TRBJ2-7,TRBV28,-,CASLGPTDYEQYF
TRBJ2-3,TRBV30,-,CAGTGPTDTQYF
TRBJ2-3,TRBV29-1,-,CSVDGASFTDTQYF
TRBJ2-7,TRBV30,-,CAWVTSGRPYEQYF
TRBJ2-2,TRBV18,-,CASSPLGPGTPHTGELFF
TRBJ2-1,TRBV5-4,-,CASSLDLGGSYNEQFF
TRBJ1-5,TRBV2,few,CASSGDSNQPQHF
TRBJ2-7,TRBV28,-,CASRRGATYEQYF
TRBJ2-1,TRBV4-1,few,CASSLASGRATNEQFF
TRBJ2-5,TRBV7-3,-,CASSKGFRATRQETQYF
TRBJ2-7,TRBV7-3,few,CASSPTGDEQYF
TRBJ2-7,TRBV13,-,CASSSSGGSGGRYEQYF
TRBJ2-7,TRBV15,-,CATSRSEYGEQYF
TRBJ2-3,TRBV6-1,-,CASSEGPAGTDTQYF
TRBJ2-5,TRBV28,-,CASRTFRGGRETQYF
TRBJ2-7,TRBV27,few,CASSGNPGYPLREQYF
TRBJ1-1,TRBV9,-,CASSVGSALATEAFF
TRBJ1-1,TRBV28,-,CASSLPADSYMNTEAFF
TRBJ1-3,TRBV5-4,once,CASSLRGHSGNTIYF
TRBJ1-2,TRBV12-5,-,CATLSGEYGYTF
TRBJ2-3,TRBV6-1,-,CASSDQGRGLTDTQYF
TRBJ2-1,TRBV25-1,-,CASSDGGGSYNEQFF
TRBJ2-7,TRBV9,-,CASSSSGPVQYF
TRBJ2-3,TRBV9,-,CASSPALGGTDTQYF
TRBJ2-7,TRBV4-2,-,CASSQDWDTHMAYEQYF
TRBJ2-3,TRBV29-1,-,CSVGGTGIALTTDTQYF
TRBJ2-5,TRBV28,-,CASSFGSIGTQYF
TRBJ2-5,TRBV25-1,-,CASSEFEGRETQYF
TRBJ2-3,TRBV18,-,CASSPPGTVAGDTQYF
TRBJ2-4,TRBV28,-,CASSPETGVVAKNIQYF
TRBJ2-7,TRBV7-8,-,CASSKDKPYEQYF
TRBJ2-5,TRBV29-1,-,CSVDTSGWETQYF
TRBJ2-7,TRBV7-8,-,CASSGLAGEALEQYF
TRBJ2-5,TRBV4-3,-,CASSQEGPQYF
TRBJ1-3,TRBV9,-,CASSNNGQGAGNTIYF
TRBJ2-7,TRBV11-2,-,CASRSTSIPFF
TRBJ2-1,TRBV30,-,CAWGKGLSSYNEQFF
TRBJ2-5,TRBV30,-,CAWSAGTGDFETQYF
TRBJ1-3,TRBV6-1,-,CAMTGYGNTIYF
TRBJ2-5,TRBV7-2,-,CASSPGFGDQETQYF
TRBJ2-1,TRBV4-1,-,CASSLGGGEQFF
TRBJ2-7,TRBV6-5,-,CASRAGGRVEQYF
TRBJ2-7,TRBV15,-,CATSREASVAYEQYF